The 12 T cell receptor beta chains reported below all come from one sample, sequenced in a study of technical replicates of blood from a few donors (dated by TCRdb to the late 2010s). The receptor library was made with the immunoSEQ multiplex PCR assay. In TCRdb, the immuneACCESS table is reduced to in-frame sequences with V and J assigned. These tables do not hold every clone; where another copy was compared, an unresolved V gene accounts for under half, and the others remain unexplained. Within this sample are roughly 100,000 clones, with about 95% of them counted one time only. The top ten clonotypes cover about 0.36% of the sample. Sequenced material: T cells isolated from PBMCs. The receptor set was obtained from a human donor in good health.

The chain recombines TRBV28 with TRBJ1-2; D is possibly TRBD1 (6 bases). Germline assignment: CDR1 MDHEN and CDR2 SYDVKM. CDR3 size: 12 residues. The V and J ends lost 5 bases and 5 bases respectively, with 9 bases between them. This chain's CDR3 is CASSVTGYGYTF. The DNA of the CDR3 is TGTGCCAGCAGTGTCACAGGGTATGGCTACACCTTC.

V is TRBV10-2 and J is TRBJ1-2, with 9 bases matching TRBD1. Germline V CDR1 and CDR2: WSHSY, SAAADI. The V segment lost 0 bases and the J segment 8 bases; nucleotides outside the gene matches: 4. The length of the CDR3 is 14 residues. The CDR3 reads CASSESGQGLGYTF. The CDR3 DNA sequence: TGCGCCAGCAGTGAGTCTGGACAGGGGTTGGGCTACACCTTC.

The chain links TRBV5-6 to TRBJ2-2; D remains unclear. V was trimmed by 4 bases and J by 5 bases, leaving 9 bases between them. The CDR3 has 13 residues. Germline values: CDR1 SGHDT, CDR2 YYEEEE. The CDR3 region is CASSGPATGELFF. The CDR3 coding sequence is TGTGCCAGCAGCGGGCCTGCTACCGGGGAGCTGTTTTTT. The full variable domain, rest sourced from reference TRBV5-6 and TRBJ2-2, is DAGVTQSPTHLIKTRGQQVTLRCSPKSGHDTVSWYQQALGQGPQFIFQYYEEEERQRGNFPDRFSGHQFPNYSSELNVNALLLGDSALYLCASSGPATGELFFGEGSRLTVL.

The chain is built from TRBV30 and TRBJ1-2, with D perhaps TRBD1 (6 bases). CDR1 is GTSNPN and CDR2 is SVGIG in the germline V gene (reference sequence). Trimming shortened V by 2 bases and J by 7 bases, and 17 bases separated the two germline ends. The CDR3 is 14 amino acids. The CDR3 DNA reads TGTGCCTGGAGTCTCTCACTTGGACAGTCTGGCTACACCTTC. Translation gives CAWSLSLGQSGYTF.

In DNA, the CDR3 is TGTGCCAGCAGCGTGGGGACTAGCGGGAGTATATTAGATACGCAGTATTTT. It translates to CASSVGTSGSILDTQYF. V and J are TRBV7-3 and TRBJ2-3; TRBD2 matches 14 bases. The junction had 9 bases not matched to a gene; V was cut back by 5 bases and J by 5 bases. This CDR3 is built from 17 residues. Germline V gene data show CDR1 as SGHTA and CDR2 as FQGTGA. Filled out from reference TRBV7-3 and TRBJ2-3, the complete variable domain reads GAGVSQTPSNKVTEKGKYVELRCDPISGHTALYWYRQSLGQGPEFLIYFQGTGAADDSGLPNDRFFAVRPEGSVSTLKIQRTERGDSAVYLCASSVGTSGSILDTQYFGPGTRLTVL.

The V call is TRBV19, the J call TRBJ1-1; 8 bases fit TRBD1. Germline CDR1 and CDR2: LNHDA and SQIVND (reference sequence). CDR3 length: 14 residues. V gave up 4 bases and J gave up 7 bases; unmatched junction bases: 8. The CDR3 sequence is CASSTTGVGGEAFF. The DNA of the CDR3 is TGTGCCAGTAGTACGACAGGGGTTGGTGGTGAAGCTTTCTTT.

The chain employs TRBV6-5 and TRBJ1-2, with D uncertain. CDR3 length: 11 amino acids. V lost 8 bases and J 5 bases, leaving 9 bases between the germline ends. In germline, CDR1 is MNHEY, CDR2 SVGAGI. CDR3 in amino acids: CASGSGYGYTF. The CDR3, as DNA: TGTGCCAGCGGGTCAGGTTATGGCTACACCTTC.

The V and J genes are TRBV6-5 and TRBJ2-7, with no clear D. Trimming shortened V by 0 bases and J by 0 bases, and 9 bases separated the two germline ends. Germline V lookup: CDR1 MNHEY, CDR2 SVGAGI. The CDR3 totals 15 residues. CDR3 sequence (DNA): TGTGCCAGCAGTTACTCGGTTGAGCCCTCCTACGAGCAGTACTTC. Translation gives CASSYSVEPSYEQYF.

In its sample, this clone was seen once. The chain employs TRBV6-6 and TRBJ1-1, with TRBD1 as a possible D gene (5 bases). V lost 3 bases and J lost 5, with 16 bases in between. Germline CDR1 reads MNHNY; CDR2 reads SVGAGI (reference sequence). The CDR3 is 15 amino acids. The CDR3: CASSYEAGPNTEAFF. The CDR3 nucleotides are TGTGCCAGCAGTTATGAGGCAGGGCCGAATACTGAAGCTTTCTTT.

The count of this clone is one. The chain joins TRBV7-9 to TRBJ2-4; 10 bases map to TRBD1. CDR1 SEHNR and CDR2 FQNEAQ come from the germline V gene (reference sequence). CDR3 length: 13 amino acids. Losses at the gene ends were 3 bases for V and 8 bases for J; bases not matched to a gene: 1. Here the CDR3 DNA reads TGTGCCAGCAGCTTTGGACAGGGGGACATTCAGTACTTC. Its protein is CASSFGQGDIQYF.

This clone was counted between two and nine times. The CDR3 loop is CASSELSGVGYGYTF. CDR3 coding DNA: TGTGCCAGCAGTGAGTTATCAGGGGTTGGCTATGGCTACACCTTC. The chain links TRBV2 to TRBJ1-2; D perhaps matches TRBD1 (6 bases). The CDR3 spans 15 residues. The V gene's germline CDR1 is SNHLY and CDR2 FYNNEI. V was trimmed by 3 bases and J by 4 bases, leaving 15 bases between them.

The rearrangement links TRBV6-5 to TRBJ1-1, with 11 bases lining up with TRBD1. With V trimmed by 10 bases and J by 5 bases, 9 bases remained unmatched. The CDR3 runs to 14 residues. Germline V gives CDR1 MNHEY, CDR2 SVGAGI. CDR3 in amino acids: CATGTGGHGTEAFF. CDR3 sequence (DNA): TGTGCCACCGGGACAGGGGGGCATGGGACTGAAGCTTTCTTT.